This T cell receptor (beta chain) came from a study of T cells expressing NK-cell markers. The CDR3 covers 16 residues. The germline V gene has CDR1 SGHRS and CDR2 YFSETQ. TCRdb reworked the 5' RACE reads into one entry per CDR3 protein, no DNA. This sample's table has 200,000 to 300,000 distinct CDR3 sequences. The sequence derives from a man between 18 and 29 years old in good health. The chain employs TRBV5-1 and TRBJ2-3; the D call from TCRdb, TRBD2, cannot be confirmed without DNA. The sequenced material came from blood T cells: a sorted CD56 or NKG2C T cell subset, CD4+ or CD8+ T cells, or bulk PBMC T cells (not recorded which). CDR3 region: CASRKLTGGNTDTQYF.